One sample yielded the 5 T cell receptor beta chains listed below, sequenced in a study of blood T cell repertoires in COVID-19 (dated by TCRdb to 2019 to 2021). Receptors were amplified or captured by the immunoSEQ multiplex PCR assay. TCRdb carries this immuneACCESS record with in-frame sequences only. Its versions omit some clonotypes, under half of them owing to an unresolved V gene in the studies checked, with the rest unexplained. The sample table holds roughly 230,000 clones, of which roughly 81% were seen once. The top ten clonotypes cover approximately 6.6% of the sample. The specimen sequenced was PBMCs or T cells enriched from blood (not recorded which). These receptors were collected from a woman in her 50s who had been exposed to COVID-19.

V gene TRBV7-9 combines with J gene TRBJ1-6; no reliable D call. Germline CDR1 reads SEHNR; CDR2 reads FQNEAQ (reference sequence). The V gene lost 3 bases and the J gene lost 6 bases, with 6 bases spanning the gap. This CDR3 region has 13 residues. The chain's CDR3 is CASSFNPNSPLHF. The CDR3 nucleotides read TGTGCCAGCAGCTTTAATCCTAATTCACCCCTCCACTTT.

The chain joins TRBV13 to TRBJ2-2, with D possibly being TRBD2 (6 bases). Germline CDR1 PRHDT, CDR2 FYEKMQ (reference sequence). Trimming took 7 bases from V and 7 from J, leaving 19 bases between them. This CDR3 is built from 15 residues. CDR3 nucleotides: TGTGCCAGCAACGTTGGAGGGACGGCAAACGGGGAGCTGTTTTTT. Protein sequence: CASNVGGTANGELFF.

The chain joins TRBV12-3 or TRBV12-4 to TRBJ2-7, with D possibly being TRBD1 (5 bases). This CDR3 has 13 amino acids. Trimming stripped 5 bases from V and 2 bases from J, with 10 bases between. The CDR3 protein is CASSPQGTYEQYF. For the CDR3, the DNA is TGTGCCAGCAGTCCTCAGGGAACCTACGAGCAGTACTTC.

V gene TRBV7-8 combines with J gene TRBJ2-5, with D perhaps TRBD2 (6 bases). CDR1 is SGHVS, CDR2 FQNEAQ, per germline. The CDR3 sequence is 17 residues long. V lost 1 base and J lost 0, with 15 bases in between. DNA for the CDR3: TGTGCCAGCAGCTTAGGGAGGGGACGGACGTACCAAGAGACCCAGTACTTC. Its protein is CASSLGRGRTYQETQYF.

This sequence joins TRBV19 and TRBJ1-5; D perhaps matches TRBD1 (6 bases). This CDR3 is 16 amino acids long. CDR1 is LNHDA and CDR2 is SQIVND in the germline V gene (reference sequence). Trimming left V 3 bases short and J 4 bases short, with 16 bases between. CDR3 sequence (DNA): TGTGCCAGTAGTATTCGTGGGCAGGGGCGGAATCAGCCCCAGCATTTT. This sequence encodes CASSIRGQGRNQPQHF.